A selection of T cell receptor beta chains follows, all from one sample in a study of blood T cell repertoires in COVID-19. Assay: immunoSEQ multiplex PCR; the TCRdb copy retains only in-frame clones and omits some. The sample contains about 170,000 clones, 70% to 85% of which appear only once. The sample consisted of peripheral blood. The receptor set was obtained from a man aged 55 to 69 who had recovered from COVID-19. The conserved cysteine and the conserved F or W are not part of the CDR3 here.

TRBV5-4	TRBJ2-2	ASRLGGPIEVTGELF
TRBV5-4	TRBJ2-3	AISQGSGTQY
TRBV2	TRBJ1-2	ASSPVVGYYGYT
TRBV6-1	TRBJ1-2	ASSEAGRDGYT
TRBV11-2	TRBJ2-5	ASTTSGGYQETQY
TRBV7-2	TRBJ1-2	ASSTTAIGYT
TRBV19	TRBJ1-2	ASTPTGAQPDFYGYT
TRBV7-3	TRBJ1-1	ASSLQQDTEAF
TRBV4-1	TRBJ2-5	ASSQWDRGTRETQY
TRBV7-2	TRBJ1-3	ASSFLGQQRPGNTIY
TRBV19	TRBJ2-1	ASFGSYNEQF
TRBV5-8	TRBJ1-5	ASSLEGVSNQPQH
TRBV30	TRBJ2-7	AWGRTAPYEQY
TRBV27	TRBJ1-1	ASSLLPDRGVGAF
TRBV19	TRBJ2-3	ASSKMARTDTQY
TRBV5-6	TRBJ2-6	ASSWNRGAGANVLT
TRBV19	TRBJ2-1	ASSMASSGGRGEQF
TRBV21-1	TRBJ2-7	ASSKVWMGEDEQY
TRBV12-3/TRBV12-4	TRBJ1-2	ASSRRTEGYT
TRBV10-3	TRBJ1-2	AISLDQGYGYT
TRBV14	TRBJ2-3	ASSRTSPRTDTQY